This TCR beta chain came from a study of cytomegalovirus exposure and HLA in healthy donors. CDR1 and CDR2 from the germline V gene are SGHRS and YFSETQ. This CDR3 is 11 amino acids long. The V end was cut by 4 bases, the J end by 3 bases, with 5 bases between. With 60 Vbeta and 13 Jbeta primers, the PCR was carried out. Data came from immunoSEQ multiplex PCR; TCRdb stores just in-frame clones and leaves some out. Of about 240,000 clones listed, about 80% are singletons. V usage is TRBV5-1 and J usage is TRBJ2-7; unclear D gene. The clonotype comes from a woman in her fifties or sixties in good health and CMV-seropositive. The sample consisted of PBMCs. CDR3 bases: TGCGCCAGCAGCGTAAACTACGAGCAGTACTTC. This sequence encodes CASSVNYEQYF.